The sequence of this TCR beta chain was determined in a study of memory CD4+ T cells and cytomegalovirus serostatus. The overall study: Donors were healthy Belgian adults, several CMV seropositive and roughly 25 seronegative. Study-level findings and limits: Suggested: most of the CMV-linked TCR signature lies in CD4+ memory cells.

The CDR3 sequence is 15 residues long. V lost 6 bases and J 0 bases, leaving 15 bases between the germline ends. Germline lookup yields CDR1 MNHEY and CDR2 SVGAGI. Of note for this clone: Its target is unknown.

The sort gate was single viable CD3+CD4+CD8-CD45RO+ cells for memory CD4+ T cells. Total CD4+ T cells were enriched by CD4 positive selection. Clones were sequenced by immunoSEQ multiplex PCR, and TCRdb holds only the in-frame ones, with some missing. The sample has about 82,000 clones; around 80% are singletons. Input material: memory CD4+ T cells from blood. The chain has TRBV6-5 and TRBJ2-7; tentatively, D is TRBD2 (5 bases). The sequence derives from an adult in good health and CMV-seronegative. CDR3 loop: CASRTTSISSYEQYF. CDR3 DNA: TGTGCCAGCAGGACTACCTCCATCAGCTCCTACGAGCAGTACTTC.